A selection of T cell receptor beta chains follows, all from one sample in a study of T cells in Graves' hyperthyroidism and ophthalmopathy. TCRdb ran MiXCR on the multiplex PCR reads and lists one entry per CDR3 protein. The top ten hold around a third of the sample, which has approximately 600,000 distinct CDR3 sequences, more than 20% seen once. Sequences were obtained from blood. These receptors all come from a man aged 30 to 45 with Graves' ophthalmopathy. Each CDR3 is given without its conserved first and last residue. Fields, in order: CDR3 protein, V gene, J gene, CDR3 length.

ASSQDSLADRYEQY,TRBV3-1,TRBJ2-7,14
ASSPISGYAEQF,TRBV11-2,TRBJ2-1,12
ASSTDSGELF,TRBV5-1,TRBJ2-2,10
SVLAGTSGNEQY,TRBV29-1,TRBJ2-7,12
ASQTSGSNEQF,TRBV7-7,TRBJ2-1,11
ASSLGYTSNYGYT,TRBV7-9,TRBJ1-2,13
ASRPDRTTEAF,TRBV7-9,TRBJ1-1,11
ASSRRDRGINQPQH,TRBV5-6,TRBJ1-5,14
ASSEERGHTDIMNTEAF,TRBV6-1,TRBJ1-1,17
ASIGTSGY,TRBV6-2/TRBV6-3,TRBJ2-5,8
ASSLDRPTNYGYT,TRBV5-8,TRBJ1-2,13
ASGTLNTEAF,TRBV7-6,TRBJ1-1,10
ASREQGSTYEQY,TRBV28,TRBJ2-7,12
ASRLGGNYGYT,TRBV2,TRBJ1-2,11
ASSPPGTSNNEQF,TRBV7-2,TRBJ2-1,13
ASSELGFRDRDQPQH,TRBV6-1,TRBJ1-5,15
ASSPRGYNEQY,TRBV13,TRBJ2-7,11
ASSQGVNEQF,TRBV14,TRBJ2-1,10
ATSRERRTTNEKLF,TRBV15,TRBJ1-4,14
ASREPGWDKDTQY,TRBV7-9,TRBJ2-3,13
ASSQYHWVGDEKLF,TRBV4-1,TRBJ1-4,14
ASSSAYPNNEQF,TRBV6-1,TRBJ2-1,12
ASRDSGEQY,TRBV6-1,TRBJ2-7,9
ASSPLVSAGQF,TRBV18,TRBJ2-1,11